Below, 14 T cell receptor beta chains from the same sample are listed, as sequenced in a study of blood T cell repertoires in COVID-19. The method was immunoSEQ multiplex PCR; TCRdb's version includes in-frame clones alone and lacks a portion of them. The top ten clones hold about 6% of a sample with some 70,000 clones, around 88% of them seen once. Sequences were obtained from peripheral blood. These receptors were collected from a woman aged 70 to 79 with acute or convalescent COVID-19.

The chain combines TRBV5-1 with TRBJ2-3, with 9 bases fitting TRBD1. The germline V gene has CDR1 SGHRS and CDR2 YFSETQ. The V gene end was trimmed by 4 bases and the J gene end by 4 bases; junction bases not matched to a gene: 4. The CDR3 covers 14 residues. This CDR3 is CASSVTGGADTQYF. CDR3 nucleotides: TGCGCCAGCAGCGTGACAGGGGGGGCAGATACGCAGTATTTT.

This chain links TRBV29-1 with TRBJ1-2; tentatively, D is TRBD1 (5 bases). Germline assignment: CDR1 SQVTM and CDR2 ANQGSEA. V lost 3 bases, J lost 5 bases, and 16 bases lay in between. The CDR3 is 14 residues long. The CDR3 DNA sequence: TGCAGCGTTGAGTACGGGAGGGGCCTTTATGGCTACACCTTC. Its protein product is CSVEYGRGLYGYTF.

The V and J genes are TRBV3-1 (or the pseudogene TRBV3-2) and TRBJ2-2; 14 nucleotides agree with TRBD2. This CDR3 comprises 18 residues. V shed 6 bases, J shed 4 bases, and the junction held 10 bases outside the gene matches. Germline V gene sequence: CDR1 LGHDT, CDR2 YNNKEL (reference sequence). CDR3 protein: CASRAGTSGGRGTGELFF. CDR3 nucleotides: TGTGCCAGCAGGGCCGGGACTAGCGGGGGTAGAGGCACCGGGGAGCTGTTTTTT.

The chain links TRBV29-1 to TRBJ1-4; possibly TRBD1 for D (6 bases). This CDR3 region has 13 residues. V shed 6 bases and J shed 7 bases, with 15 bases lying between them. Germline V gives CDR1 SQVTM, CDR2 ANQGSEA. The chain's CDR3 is CSVAGTSLEKLFF. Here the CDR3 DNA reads TGCAGCGTCGCCGGGACAAGCCTTGAAAAACTGTTTTTT.

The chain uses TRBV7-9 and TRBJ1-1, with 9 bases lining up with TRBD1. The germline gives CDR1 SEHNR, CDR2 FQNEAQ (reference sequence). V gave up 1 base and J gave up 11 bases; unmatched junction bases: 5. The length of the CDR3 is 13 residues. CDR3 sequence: CASSLVGTGTAFF. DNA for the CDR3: TGTGCCAGCAGCTTAGTCGGGACAGGGACGGCTTTCTTT.

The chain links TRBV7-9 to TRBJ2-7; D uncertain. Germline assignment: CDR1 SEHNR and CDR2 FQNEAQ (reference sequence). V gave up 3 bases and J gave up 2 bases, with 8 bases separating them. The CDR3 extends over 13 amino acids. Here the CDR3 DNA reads TGTGCCAGCAGCTTCCCCAAAACCTACGAGCAGTACTTC. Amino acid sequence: CASSFPKTYEQYF.

CDR3 bases: TGCGCCAGCAGCCACAGGGGGGCACAGAGTGAAAAACTGTTTTTT. Protein: CASSHRGAQSEKLFF. The chain employs TRBV4-1 and TRBJ1-4; 7 positions match TRBD1. Per the germline V gene, CDR1 is MGHRA and CDR2 is YSYEKL. V lost 3 bases, J lost 7 bases, and 8 bases stayed unmatched. The CDR3 covers 15 residues.

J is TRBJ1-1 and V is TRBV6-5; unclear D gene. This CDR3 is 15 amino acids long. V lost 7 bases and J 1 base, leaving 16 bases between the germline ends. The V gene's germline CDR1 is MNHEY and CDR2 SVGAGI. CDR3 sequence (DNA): TGTGCCAGCATAATCGACGCAGGCTCGAACACTGAAGCTTTCTTT. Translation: CASIIDAGSNTEAFF.

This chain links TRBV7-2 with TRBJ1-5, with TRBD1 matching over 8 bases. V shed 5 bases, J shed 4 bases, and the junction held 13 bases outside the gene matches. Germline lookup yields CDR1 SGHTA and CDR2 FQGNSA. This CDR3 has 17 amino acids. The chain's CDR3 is CASSLLGGQAVNQPQHF. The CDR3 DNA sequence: TGTGCCAGCAGCCTGCTGGGGGGACAGGCGGTAAATCAGCCCCAGCATTTT.

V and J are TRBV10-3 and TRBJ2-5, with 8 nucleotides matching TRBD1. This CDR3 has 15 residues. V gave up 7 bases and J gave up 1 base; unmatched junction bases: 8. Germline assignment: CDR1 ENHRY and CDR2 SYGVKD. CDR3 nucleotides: TGTGCCATCATGGGGGACAGGTTGGCCCAAGAGACCCAGTACTTC. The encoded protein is CAIMGDRLAQETQYF.

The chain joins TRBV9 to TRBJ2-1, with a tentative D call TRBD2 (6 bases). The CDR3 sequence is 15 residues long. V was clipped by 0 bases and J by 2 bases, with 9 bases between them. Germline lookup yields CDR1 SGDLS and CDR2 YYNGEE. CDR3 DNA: TGTGCCAGCAGCGTAGCGGGAGACACCTACAATGAGCAGTTCTTC. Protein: CASSVAGDTYNEQFF.

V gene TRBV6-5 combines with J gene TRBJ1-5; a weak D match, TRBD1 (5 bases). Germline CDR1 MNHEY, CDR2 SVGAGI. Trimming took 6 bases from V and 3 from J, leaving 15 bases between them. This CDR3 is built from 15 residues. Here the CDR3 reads CASSSQGLTNQPQHF. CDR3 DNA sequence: TGTGCCAGCAGCTCCCAGGGCCTGACCAATCAGCCCCAGCATTTT.

This CDR3 reads CASKGGLWTEAFF. DNA of the CDR3: TGTGCCAGCAAGGGGGGGCTTTGGACTGAAGCTTTCTTT. The V call is TRBV6-6, the J call TRBJ1-1; a weak D match, TRBD1 (6 bases). The germline CDR1 and CDR2 sequences are MNHNY and SVGAGI (reference sequence). V shed 7 bases and J shed 5 bases, with 14 bases lying between them. The CDR3 loop spans 13 amino acids.

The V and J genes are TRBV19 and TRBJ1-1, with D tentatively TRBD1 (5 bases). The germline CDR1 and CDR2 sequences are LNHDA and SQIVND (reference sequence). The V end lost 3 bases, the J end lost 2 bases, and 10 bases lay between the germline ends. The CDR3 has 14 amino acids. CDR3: CASSIRVINTEAFF. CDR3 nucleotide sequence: TGTGCCAGTAGTATCAGGGTTATCAACACTGAAGCTTTCTTT.